The T cell receptor beta chain described here comes from a study of cytotoxic CD8 clonotypes in ibrutinib-treated CLL (dated by TCRdb to the early 2020s). About the study as a whole: The cohort was composed of about a dozen relapsed/refractory and fewer than 16 treatment-naive patients; IGHV unmutated status was identified in roughly 18 patients. Response samples were obtained after a median of approximately 12 months of treatment, with a range of roughly 6 to 36 months. An average of 255,043 productive templates and tens of thousands of productive rearrangements was obtained per sample. Responses were partial in about 25 patients and complete in 2; after median approximately 66 months follow-up, about 14 stayed in remission and about twelve progressed. Of the approximately 90 participants in the trial, about two dozen had longitudinal samples available. Every remission and progressive disease sample was obtained while ibrutinib was still being received by the patients. Cryopreserved peripheral blood mononuclear cells were obtained prior to treatment, at the time of response, and at either disease progression or sustained remission. Points the paper makes about the study in general: Baseline clonality exceeded that of age-matched healthy donors and correlated strongly with circulating CD8+ T-cell counts. Lymph node repertoires were not examined, and the timing of sampling was not matched between patients in sustained remission and those whose disease progressed. Clonality rose at ibrutinib response, remained stable during sustained remission, and dropped back toward baseline at progression. Public clonotypes were rare and either shrank or stayed stable during treatment, and the rise in clonality at ibrutinib response reflected expansion of private clonotypes.

Deletion took 5 bases off V and 2 bases off J, with a span of 10 bases between the germline ends. CDR3 length: 13 amino acids, cysteine to phenylalanine. Just the 39-base CDR3 DNA is kept, in frame starting at base 1. As encoded in the germline V gene, CDR1 is SNHLY while CDR2 is FYNNEI. Each clonotype received, on average, roughly 9.6x coverage in deep resolution sequencing performed on a MiSeq, where the target depth lay between 1 in 1 million and 1 in 200,000 T cells. The immunoSEQ hsTCRB Kit was used to generate TCR beta libraries. The study's processing was this. The data were analyzed with ImmunoSEQ Analyzer and ImmunoSEQ Data Assistant, and V, D and J gene assignments followed IMGT definitions. Clonality, with values ranging from 0 to 1, was calculated as one minus the normalized Shannon entropy of productive rearrangement frequencies. Only overrepresented clonotypes making up at least 0.05% of each patient's repertoire were included in the public clonotype analysis. Around 12 age-matched healthy donor repertoires from immuneACCESS were used as controls for clonality. TCRdb provides this immuneACCESS table in a form limited to in-frame rearrangements. Some clones are lacking; in checked studies, under half of them reflect an unresolved V gene, and why the rest are absent is not known. The V and J calls and clone size come from that table; D and trimming were worked out from the DNA. Counted in this sample were approximately 97,000 clones; approximately 80% of them appeared once. Just under 25% of the sample is held by the ten biggest clonotypes.

Reading the label with the study, this specimen's time point is: around 25 months on ibrutinib. For TCR beta library preparation, 1.5 to 2.5 micrograms of genomic DNA was extracted from cryopreserved PBMCs. Longitudinal blood samples from CLL patients on ibrutinib monotherapy were analyzed using high-throughput TCR beta sequencing. The patients took part in an open-label, single-center phase 2 trial of ibrutinib monotherapy. With respect to this clone: Its antigen is unknown. Per-base qualities were not stored, and no clone one base away is much larger.

This specimen was PBMCs, taken after 24 months of ibrutinib treatment. The rearrangement joined TRBV2 to TRBJ2-7; the D gene is possibly TRBD1 or TRBD2, each agreeing over 5 bases. The TCR was taken from a human donor with chronic lymphocytic leukemia. The sequenced DNA is TGTGCCAGCAGTCCCCCGGGGCCCTACGAGCAGTACTTC. It translates as CASSPPGPYEQYF.